This is a list of T cell receptor beta chains from one sample in a study of shared clonotypes between healthy human individuals. The table came from immunoSEQ multiplex PCR; TCRdb's copy has only in-frame clones and leaves some out. The sample has hundreds of thousands of clones; 98% are singletons. Sequenced: naive CD8+ T cells sorted from blood. The receptors here all came from a man under 40 in good health. The CDR3 runs from the conserved cysteine through the conserved F or W. D genes are given only for firm matches. Clone size is stated in some rows and not others, as once, few, many or a class when expanded.

size	D	V	J	CDR3	DNA
.	.	TRBV10-1	TRBJ1-1	CASRPSGAVGTEAFF	TGCGCCAGCAGGCCCTCCGGGGCGGTAGGGACTGAAGCTTTCTTT
.	.	TRBV27	TRBJ1-5	CASSPWDRNQPQHF	TGTGCCAGCAGTCCCTGGGACCGAAATCAGCCCCAGCATTTT
.	.	TRBV7-9	TRBJ1-2	CASSATNWDYGYTF	TGTGCCAGCAGCGCGACAAACTGGGACTATGGCTACACCTTC
.	.	TRBV6-6	TRBJ2-2	CASSRGAGELFF	TGTGCCAGCAGCAGGGGAGCCGGGGAGCTGTTTTTT
.	.	TRBV5-6	TRBJ2-1	CASSRRGASYNEQFF	TGTGCCAGCAGCCGACGGGGGGCTTCCTACAATGAGCAGTTCTTC
.	.	TRBV7-6	TRBJ1-5	CASSPLEGLSNQPQHF	TGTGCCAGCAGCCCGCTGGAAGGCCTGAGCAATCAGCCCCAGCATTTT
once	TRBD2	TRBV29-1	TRBJ2-7	CSVSLYPKPGLATYEQYF	TGCAGCGTTTCGCTTTACCCCAAGCCGGGACTAGCGACCTACGAGCAGTACTTC
.	.	TRBV9	TRBJ2-1	CASSVEGLNYNEQFF	TGTGCCAGCAGCGTAGAGGGGCTGAACTACAATGAGCAGTTCTTC
.	TRBD2	TRBV4-3	TRBJ2-1	CASSQRLAGGQDEQFF	TGCGCCAGCAGCCAAAGACTAGCGGGAGGGCAGGATGAGCAGTTCTTC
.	TRBD2	TRBV29-1	TRBJ2-3	CSVAGWTSGDTDTQYF	TGCAGCGTCGCCGGTTGGACTAGCGGAGACACAGATACGCAGTATTTT
.	.	TRBV11-2	TRBJ2-1	CASSLAGRVWFDEQFF	TGTGCCAGCAGCTTAGCGGGTCGTGTCTGGTTCGATGAGCAGTTCTTC
.	.	TRBV18	TRBJ2-7	CASSPTSRAYEQYF	TGTGCCAGCTCACCGACCTCGAGGGCCTACGAGCAGTACTTC
.	.	TRBV11-2	TRBJ2-7	CASSSGLSYEQYF	TGTGCCAGCAGCTCCGGACTTTCCTACGAGCAGTACTTC
.	.	TRBV7-9	TRBJ1-5	CASSGGRGNQPQHF	TGTGCCAGCAGTGGGGGACGGGGCAATCAGCCCCAGCATTTT
.	.	TRBV6-6	TRBJ2-4	CASSYLLAKNIQYF	TGTGCCAGCAGTTACTTACTAGCCAAAAACATTCAGTACTTC
.	.	TRBV7-6	TRBJ2-7	CASSQDWSQEQYF	TGTGCCAGCAGCCAAGACTGGTCGCAGGAGCAGTACTTC
.	.	TRBV29-1	TRBJ2-1	CSVEGAGTVYNEQFF	TGCAGCGTTGAAGGCGCCGGGACCGTCTACAATGAGCAGTTCTTC
.	TRBD1	TRBV30	TRBJ2-1	CAWSVGTGGNEQFF	TGTGCCTGGAGTGTGGGGACAGGGGGCAATGAGCAGTTCTTC
.	TRBD2	TRBV29-1	TRBJ2-3	CSVYPGSGLAGDTQYF	TGCAGCGTTTACCCGGGCTCCGGACTAGCGGGAGATACGCAGTATTTT
.	.	TRBV28	TRBJ2-7	CASADYEQYF	TGTGCCAGCGCCGACTACGAGCAGTACTTC
once	.	TRBV29-1	TRBJ2-3	CSVVEKVGGPDTQYF	TGCAGCGTTGTGGAGAAGGTGGGGGGGCCAGATACGCAGTATTTT
.	.	TRBV6-6	TRBJ1-5	CASSSDRNQPQHF	TGTGCCAGCAGCTCGGACAGAAATCAGCCCCAGCATTTT
.	.	TRBV5-1	TRBJ2-7	CASSLHDSYEQYF	TGCGCCAGCAGCTTGCACGACTCCTACGAGCAGTACTTC
.	.	TRBV14	TRBJ2-7	CASSQLAIPYEQYF	TGTGCCAGCAGCCAACTAGCTATACCCTACGAGCAGTACTTC
.	.	TRBV10-1	TRBJ1-1	CASSVEWNTEAFF	TGCGCCAGCAGCGTTGAGTGGAACACTGAAGCTTTCTTT
once	.	TRBV4-1	TRBJ2-5	CASQGLEETQYF	TGCGCCAGCCAGGGGCTAGAAGAGACCCAGTACTTC
.	TRBD1	TRBV7-9	TRBJ2-1	CASSSRDRGSYEQFF	TGTGCCAGCAGTTCCCGGGACAGGGGAAGTTATGAGCAGTTCTTC
.	.	TRBV19	TRBJ2-7	CASSVGGGSYEQYF	TGTGCCAGTAGTGTCGGTGGGGGCTCCTACGAGCAGTACTTC
once	TRBD2	TRBV19	TRBJ2-1	CASSPTSGRSFYEQFF	TGTGCCAGTAGTCCAACTAGCGGGAGGTCGTTTTATGAGCAGTTCTTC
.	.	TRBV5-6	TRBJ2-1	CASSLGAGRLLVEQFF	TGTGCCAGCAGCTTGGGGGCAGGGCGCCTTTTGGTTGAGCAGTTCTTC
.	TRBD2	TRBV11-2	TRBJ2-7	CASSPRLARADYEQYF	TGTGCCAGCAGCCCGAGACTAGCCAGAGCTGACTACGAGCAGTACTTC
once	TRBD2	TRBV14	TRBJ2-7	CASSPSGRALYEQYF	TGTGCCAGCAGCCCTAGCGGGAGGGCCTTGTACGAGCAGTACTTC
.	.	TRBV18	TRBJ1-4	CASSPPFGVGDEKLFF	TGTGCCAGCTCACCACCGTTCGGGGTTGGTGATGAAAAACTGTTTTTT
.	.	TRBV28	TRBJ1-5	CASSFSYQPQHF	TGTGCCAGCAGTTTTTCATATCAGCCCCAGCATTTT
once	.	TRBV7-9	TRBJ2-7	CASSLAGTRGRKSQYF	TGTGCCAGCAGCTTAGCGGGGACTCGTGGTCGCAAATCGCAGTACTTC
.	.	TRBV13	TRBJ1-1	CASSLMRTQNTEAFF	TGTGCCAGTAGCTTAATGCGGACACAGAACACTGAAGCTTTCTTT
once	.	TRBV11-2	TRBJ2-1	CASSLDRGTSSYNEQFF	TGTGCCAGCAGCTTAGATCGTGGGACAAGTAGTTACAATGAGCAGTTCTTC
.	.	TRBV20-1	TRBJ2-1	CSGRLVTEQFF	TGCAGTGGGAGGCTAGTGACTGAGCAGTTCTTC
.	TRBD2	TRBV10-3	TRBJ2-7	CAISEPAGDHEQYF	TGTGCCATCAGTGAGCCAGCGGGAGACCACGAGCAGTACTTC
.	.	TRBV25-1	TRBJ1-1	CASSHTNTEAFF	TGTGCCAGCAGTCACACAAACACTGAAGCTTTCTTT
.	.	TRBV7-9	TRBJ2-5	CASSLADRRETQYF	TGTGCCAGCAGCTTAGCGGACAGACGAGAGACCCAGTACTTC
.	TRBD2	TRBV9	TRBJ2-7	CASSPTGSGSSYEQYF	TGTGCCAGCAGCCCCACGGGGAGCGGGAGCTCCTACGAGCAGTACTTC
once	.	TRBV7-2	TRBJ2-7	CASSLTGHSYEQYF	TGTGCCAGCAGCTTGACAGGCCACTCCTACGAGCAGTACTTC